The present entry profiles one TCR beta chain with its context. Some clones are missing from TCRdb's copy, which holds only in-frame ones; the method was immunoSEQ multiplex PCR. The sample lists around 130,000 clones, over 85% occurring once. The sample originates from a study of T cell responses to AZD1222 COVID-19 vaccine. Across the study: Pooled in the analysis were second doses at about 4 or about 12 weeks.

Germline assignment: CDR1 SGDLS and CDR2 YYNGEE. There are 14 residues in the CDR3. V shed 4 bases and J shed 8 bases, with 16 bases lying between them. The starting material was peripheral blood, obtained on day 0 of AZD1222 vaccination. The TCR originated in an adult in good health. The rearrangement links TRBV9 to TRBJ1-3; D gene ambiguous. The CDR3 reads CASSPRDEGYTIYF. In nucleotides, the CDR3 is TGTGCCAGCAGCCCGCGAGACGAAGGCTACACCATATATTTT.